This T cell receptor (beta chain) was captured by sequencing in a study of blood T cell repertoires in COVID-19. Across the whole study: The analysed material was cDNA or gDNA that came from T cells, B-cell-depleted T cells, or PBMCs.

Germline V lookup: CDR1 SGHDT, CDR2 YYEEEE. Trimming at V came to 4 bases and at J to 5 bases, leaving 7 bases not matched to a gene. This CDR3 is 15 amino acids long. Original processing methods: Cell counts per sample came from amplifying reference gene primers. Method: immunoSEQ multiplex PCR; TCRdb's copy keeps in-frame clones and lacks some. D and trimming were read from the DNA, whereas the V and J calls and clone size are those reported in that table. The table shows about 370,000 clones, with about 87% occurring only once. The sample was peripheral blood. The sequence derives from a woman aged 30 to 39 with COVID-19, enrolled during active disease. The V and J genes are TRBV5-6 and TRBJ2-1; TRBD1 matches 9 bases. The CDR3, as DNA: TGTGCCAGCAGCCCGACAGGGGGGTGGGACAATGAGCAGTTCTTC. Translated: CASSPTGGWDNEQFF.